This TCR beta chain is drawn from a study of monozygotic twins with inflammatory bowel disease. Study-wide points: Nothing supported a single strong signal or clonotype that was associated with IBD.

TCRdb reanalyzed the 5' RACE reads, giving one entry per CDR3 protein sequence and no DNA. This sample's table reports over 110,000 distinct CDR3 sequences. The CDR3 runs 14 residues. Details on this clonotype: No antigen is known for it.

Each donor supplied roughly 2.4 ml of blood. The chain combines TRBV12-3 or TRBV12-4 with TRBJ2-5. This clonotype was sampled from a human donor with ulcerative colitis or Crohn's disease, or a healthy co-twin of an affected twin (not recorded which). Source material: blood. The CDR3 loop reads CASRPTLARETQYF.